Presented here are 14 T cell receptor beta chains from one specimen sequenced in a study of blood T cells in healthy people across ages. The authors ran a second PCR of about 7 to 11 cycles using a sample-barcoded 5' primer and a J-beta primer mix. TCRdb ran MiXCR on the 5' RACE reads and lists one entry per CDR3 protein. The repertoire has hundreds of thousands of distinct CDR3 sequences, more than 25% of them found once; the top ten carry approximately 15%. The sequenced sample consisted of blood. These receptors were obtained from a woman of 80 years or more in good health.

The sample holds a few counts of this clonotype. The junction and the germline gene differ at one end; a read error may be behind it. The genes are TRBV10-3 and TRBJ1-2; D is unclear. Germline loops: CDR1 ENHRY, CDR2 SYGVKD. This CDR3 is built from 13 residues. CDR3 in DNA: TGTGCCACCAGTGACCTGGACCCCTATGGCTACACCTTC. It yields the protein CATSDLDPYGYTF.

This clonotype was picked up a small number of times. CDR3 protein: CASSARGLEGTGELFF. CDR3 bases: TGTGCCAGCAGCGCACGGGGGCTGGAGGGCACCGGGGAGCTGTTTTTT. This chain connects TRBV9 to TRBJ2-2; D could derive from TRBD1 or TRBD2 (6 bases each). The V and J ends lost 3 bases and 4 bases respectively, with 16 bases between them. Germline values: CDR1 SGDLS, CDR2 YYNGEE. The CDR3 spans 16 residues. Looking up the rest from reference TRBV9 and TRBJ2-2 gives the full variable domain: DSGVTQTPKHLITATGQRVTLRCSPRSGDLSVYWYQQSLDQGLQFLIQYYNGEERAKGNILERFSAQQFPDLHSELNLSSLELGDSALYFCASSARGLEGTGELFFGEGSRLTVL.

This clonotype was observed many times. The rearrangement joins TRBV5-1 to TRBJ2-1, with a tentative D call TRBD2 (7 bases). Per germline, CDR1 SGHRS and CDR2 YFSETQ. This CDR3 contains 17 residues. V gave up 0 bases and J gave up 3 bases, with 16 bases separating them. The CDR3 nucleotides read TGCGCCAGCAGCTTGGCCTCCAGGGGAGGGGGCTACAATGAGCAGTTCTTC. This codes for CASSLASRGGGYNEQFF.

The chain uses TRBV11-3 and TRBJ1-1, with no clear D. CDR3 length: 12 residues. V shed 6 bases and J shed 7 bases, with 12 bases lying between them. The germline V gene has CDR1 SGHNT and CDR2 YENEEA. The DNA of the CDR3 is TGTGCCAGCAGACTTCCTGGCGGTGAAGCTTTCTTT. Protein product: CASRLPGGEAFF.

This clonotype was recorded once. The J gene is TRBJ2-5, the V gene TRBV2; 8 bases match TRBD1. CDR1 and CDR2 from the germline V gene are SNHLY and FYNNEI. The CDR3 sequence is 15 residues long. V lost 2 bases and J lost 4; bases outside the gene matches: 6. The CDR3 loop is CASSERPGGGETQYF. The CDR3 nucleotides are TGTGCCAGCAGTGAAAGGCCAGGGGGCGGAGAGACCCAGTACTTC.

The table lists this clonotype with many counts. Here the CDR3 reads CSVVQTHRGREGDIQYF. The CDR3, as DNA: TGCAGCGTTGTCCAAACCCATAGGGGGCGCGAGGGGGACATTCAGTACTTC. The genes are TRBV29-1 and TRBJ2-4; 7 nucleotides match TRBD1. The CDR3 totals 17 residues. CDR1 is SQVTM and CDR2 is ANQGSEA in the germline V gene. The ends lost 4 bases at V and 8 bases at J; junction bases unmatched: 20.

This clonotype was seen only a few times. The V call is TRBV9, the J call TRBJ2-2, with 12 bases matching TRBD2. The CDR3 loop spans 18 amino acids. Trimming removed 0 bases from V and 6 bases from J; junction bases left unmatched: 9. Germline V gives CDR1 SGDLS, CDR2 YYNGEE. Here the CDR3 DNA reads TGTGCCAGCAGCGTAGAGGCTAGCGGGGGGGCCGGTGCCGGGGAGCTGTTTTTT. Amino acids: CASSVEASGGAGAGELFF.

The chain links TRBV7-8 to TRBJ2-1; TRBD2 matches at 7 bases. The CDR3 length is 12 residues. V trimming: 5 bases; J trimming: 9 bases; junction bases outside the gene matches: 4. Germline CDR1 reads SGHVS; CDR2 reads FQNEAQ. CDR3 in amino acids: CASSLSGLEQFF. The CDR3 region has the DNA TGTGCCAGCAGCCTTAGCGGGCTTGAGCAGTTCTTC.

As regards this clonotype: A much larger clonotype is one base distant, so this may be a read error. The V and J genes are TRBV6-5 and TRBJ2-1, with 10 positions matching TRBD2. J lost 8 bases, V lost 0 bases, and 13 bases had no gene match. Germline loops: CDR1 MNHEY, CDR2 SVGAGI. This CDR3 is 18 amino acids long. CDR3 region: CASSYSSLAGGPGDEQFF. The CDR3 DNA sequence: TGTGCCAGCAGTTACTCCTCTTTAGCGGGGGGACCTGGCGATGAGCAGTTCTTC.

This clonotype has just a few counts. This chain's CDR3 is CASSSGSLRYF. CDR3 nucleotide sequence: TGTGCCAGCAGTAGCGGGAGTCTTCGGTACTTC. The chain couples TRBV27 to TRBJ2-5; 8 bases are shared with TRBD2. CDR1 and CDR2 (germline): MNHEY, SMNVEV (reference sequence). The CDR3 consists of 11 residues. Trimming at V came to 5 bases and at J to 13 bases, leaving 6 bases not matched to a gene.

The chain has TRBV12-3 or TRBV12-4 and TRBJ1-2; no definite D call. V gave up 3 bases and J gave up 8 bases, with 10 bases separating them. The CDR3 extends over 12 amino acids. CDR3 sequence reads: CASSLDQRGYTF. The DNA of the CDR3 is TGTGCCAGCAGTTTGGATCAACGGGGCTACACCTTC.

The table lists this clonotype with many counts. CDR3 protein: CSAREAQKEETQYF. The CDR3 coding sequence is TGCAGTGCTAGAGAGGCCCAAAAGGAAGAGACCCAGTACTTC. The chain recombines TRBV20-1 with TRBJ2-5, with D uncertain. CDR1 and CDR2 from the germline V gene are DFQATT and SNEGSKA (reference sequence). Trimming removed 0 bases from V and 3 bases from J, with 11 bases in between. The CDR3 contains 14 residues.

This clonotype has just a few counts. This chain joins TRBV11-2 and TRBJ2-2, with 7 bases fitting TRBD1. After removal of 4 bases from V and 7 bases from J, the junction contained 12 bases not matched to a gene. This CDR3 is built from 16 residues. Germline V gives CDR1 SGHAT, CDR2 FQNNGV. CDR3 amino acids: CASSSQPGTVSGELFF. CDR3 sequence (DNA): TGTGCCAGCAGCTCCCAGCCCGGGACAGTCAGCGGGGAGCTGTTTTTT.

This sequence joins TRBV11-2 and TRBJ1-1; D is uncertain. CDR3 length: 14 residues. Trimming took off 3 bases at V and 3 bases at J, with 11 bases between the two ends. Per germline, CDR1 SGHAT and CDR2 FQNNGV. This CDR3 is CASSFALMDTEAFF. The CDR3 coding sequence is TGTGCCAGCAGCTTCGCCTTGATGGACACTGAAGCTTTCTTT.